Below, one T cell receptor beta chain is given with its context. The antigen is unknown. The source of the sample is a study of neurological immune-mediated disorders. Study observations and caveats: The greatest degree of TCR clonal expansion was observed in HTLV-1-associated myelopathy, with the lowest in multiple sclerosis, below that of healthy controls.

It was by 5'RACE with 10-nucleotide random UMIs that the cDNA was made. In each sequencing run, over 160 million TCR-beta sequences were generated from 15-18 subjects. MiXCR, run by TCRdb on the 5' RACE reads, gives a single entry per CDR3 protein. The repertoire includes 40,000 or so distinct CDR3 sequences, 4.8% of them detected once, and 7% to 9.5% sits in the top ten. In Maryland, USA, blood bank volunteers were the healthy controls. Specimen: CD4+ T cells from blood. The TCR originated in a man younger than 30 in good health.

The CDR3, as DNA: TGCAGCGCCGGACAGGGAGGGGACGAGCAGTACTTC. Protein: CSAGQGGDEQYF. The chain uses TRBV20-1 and TRBJ2-7; maybe TRBD1 (8 bases). This CDR3 is built from 12 residues. The germline gives CDR1 DFQATT, CDR2 SNEGSKA (reference sequence).